The 30 T cell receptor beta chains reported below all come from one sample, sequenced in a study of cytomegalovirus exposure and HLA in healthy donors (dated by TCRdb to 2017 to 2019). Receptor libraries were prepared by the immunoSEQ multiplex PCR assay. TCRdb took over this immuneACCESS table, retaining in-frame rearrangements with V and J assigned. Such tables are incomplete; in checked studies, under half of the missing clones stem from an unresolved V gene, and the remainder is unexplained. The sample data list 200,000 to 300,000 clones, and just under 90% of these were observed just once. 2% to 3% of the sample rests with the top ten. The sample comprised PBMCs. Receptor source: a young man in good health and CMV-seronegative.

This clone was seen just once. V usage is TRBV28 and J usage is TRBJ2-1; D uncertain. Trimming cost V 5 bases and J 10 bases, with 12 bases left between them. The CDR3 length is 12 residues. Germline loops: CDR1 MDHEN, CDR2 SYDVKM. The CDR3 loop is CASSPPTREQFF. CDR3 DNA: TGTGCCAGCAGTCCTCCGACACGCGAGCAGTTCTTC.

The CDR3 loop is CASEGGRTEAFF. The CDR3 DNA sequence: TGTGCTTCGGAGGGCGGGAGAACTGAAGCTTTCTTT. The J gene is TRBJ1-1, the V gene TRBV30; D gene unclear. This CDR3 comprises 12 residues. Per the germline V gene, CDR1 is GTSNPN and CDR2 is SVGIG (reference sequence).

The chain couples TRBV6-4 to TRBJ2-7, with a weak D call TRBD1 (5 bases). The CDR3 has 14 amino acids. Germline CDR1 MRHNA, CDR2 SNTAGT. The V end lost 6 bases, the J end lost 5 bases, and 17 bases lay between the germline ends. For the CDR3, the DNA is TGTGCCAGCAGCAGGACATCCCCTACGAACGAGCAGTACTTC. Its protein product is CASSRTSPTNEQYF.

The chain joins TRBV11-2 to TRBJ1-1; D is possibly TRBD1 (6 bases). Trimming removed 3 bases at V and 1 base at J, with 9 bases between. The CDR3 spans 14 residues. CDR1 and CDR2 (germline): SGHAT, FQNNGV. The CDR3 loop is CASSLGTQNTEAFF. In DNA form, the CDR3 reads TGTGCCAGCAGCTTGGGGACACAGAACACTGAAGCTTTCTTT.

The V call is TRBV19, the J call TRBJ1-5; unclear D gene. There are 14 residues in the CDR3. Trimming took 6 bases from V and 0 from J, leaving 9 bases between them. CDR1 LNHDA and CDR2 SQIVND come from the germline V gene (reference sequence). The chain's CDR3 is CASRTPYSNQPQHF. CDR3 DNA sequence: TGTGCCAGTAGAACACCTTATAGCAATCAGCCCCAGCATTTT.

Of note for this clone: Other DNA sequences within the sample encode an identical CDR3. V usage is TRBV7-2 and J usage is TRBJ2-3; D perhaps matches TRBD2 (5 bases). CDR1 SGHTA and CDR2 FQGNSA come from the germline V gene. The CDR3 spans 14 residues. V was shortened by 1 base and J by 2 bases, with 7 bases between the two germline ends. This CDR3 reads CASSLDGNTDTQYF. In nucleotides, the CDR3 is TGTGCCAGCAGCTTAGACGGGAACACAGATACGCAGTATTTT. The whole variable domain, filled in from reference TRBV7-2 and TRBJ2-3, reads GAGVSQSPSNKVTEKGKDVELRCDPISGHTALYWYRQSLGQGLEFLIYFQGNSAPDKSGLPSDRFSAERTGGSVSTLTIQRTQQEDSAVYLCASSLDGNTDTQYFGPGTRLTVL.

This clone was recorded a few times. The chain joins TRBV18 to TRBJ1-5, with a tentative D call TRBD1 (5 bases). V was trimmed by 6 bases and J by 1 base, leaving 13 bases between them. This CDR3 has 15 residues. Germline lookup yields CDR1 KGHSH and CDR2 LQKENI. The CDR3 coding sequence is TGTGCCAGCTCTCCCAACGGGGGGAGCAATCAGCCCCAGCATTTT. Translation: CASSPNGGSNQPQHF.

The chain combines TRBV7-8 with TRBJ2-7; 11 bases map to TRBD2. The CDR3 runs 17 residues. Germline lookup yields CDR1 SGHVS and CDR2 FQNEAQ. J gave up 0 bases and V 2 bases, and 6 bases lay outside the gene matches. DNA of the CDR3: TGTGCCAGCAGCTTAATTGGGACTAGCGGAGGCTCCTACGAGCAGTACTTC. This sequence encodes CASSLIGTSGGSYEQYF.

The CDR3 coding sequence is TGTGCCAGCAGCTTAGGACTAGCGGGAGCAGATACGCAGTATTTT. This translates into CASSLGLAGADTQYF. The gene calls are TRBV7-7 and TRBJ2-3; TRBD2 agrees at 12 bases. J gave up 4 bases and V 1 base, and 0 bases lay outside the gene matches. CDR1 and CDR2 from the germline V gene are SSHAT and FNYEAQ (reference sequence). The CDR3 extends over 15 amino acids.

The rearrangement uses TRBV11-2 and TRBJ2-5; D remains ambiguous. The CDR3 has 13 residues. V was cut by 5 bases and J by 6 bases, with 13 bases left in between. In germline, CDR1 is SGHAT, CDR2 FQNNGV. CDR3: CASSAGVQKTQYF. CDR3 bases: TGTGCCAGCAGCGCAGGTGTTCAAAAGACCCAGTACTTC.

The chain recombines TRBV27 with TRBJ2-7; D may be TRBD2 (6 bases). CDR1 and CDR2 (germline): MNHEY, SMNVEV (reference sequence). V lost 5 bases and J 3 bases, leaving 11 bases between the germline ends. The CDR3 runs to 13 residues. CDR3 sequence reads: CASSQGLLYEQYF. As DNA, the CDR3 is TGTGCCAGCAGTCAGGGACTTCTCTACGAGCAGTACTTC.

This clone showed up just once. The J gene is TRBJ2-5, the V gene TRBV28, with D possibly TRBD2 on 7 matching bases. Trimming took off 1 base at V and 5 bases at J, with 20 bases between the two ends. Germline V gene data show CDR1 as MDHEN and CDR2 as SYDVKM. The CDR3 consists of 17 residues. DNA of the CDR3: TGTGCCAGCAGTTTATTTGGCGGGGGCAGGGATGGGGAGACCCAGTACTTC. It codes for CASSLFGGGRDGETQYF.

The chain uses TRBV28 and TRBJ1-1; no clear D gene. Germline values: CDR1 MDHEN, CDR2 SYDVKM. The CDR3 totals 13 residues. Deletions cut 8 bases from V and 1 base from J, with 11 bases between. CDR3 DNA: TGTGCCAGCTACGAGGGCAAGAACACTGAAGCTTTCTTT. Amino acid sequence: CASYEGKNTEAFF.

This clone was observed a few times. The rearrangement links TRBV7-2 to TRBJ2-7, with D possibly matching TRBD2 (6 bases). V dropped 1 base and J dropped 5 bases, with 12 bases sitting between them. The CDR3 is 14 residues long. Germline V gene data show CDR1 as SGHTA and CDR2 as FQGNSA. This CDR3 is CASSLGPAGHEQYF. The CDR3 DNA reads TGTGCCAGCAGCTTAGGTCCCGCGGGACACGAGCAGTACTTC.

V gene TRBV9 combines with J gene TRBJ2-1, with D possibly matching TRBD2 (6 bases). Germline V lookup: CDR1 SGDLS, CDR2 YYNGEE. This CDR3 comprises 15 residues. Trimming shortened V by 2 bases and J by 4 bases, and 13 bases separated the two germline ends. CDR3 in DNA: TGTGCCAGCAGCGTGACCGGGACTCTGTACAATGAGCAGTTCTTC. Protein: CASSVTGTLYNEQFF.

The chain has TRBV6-5 and TRBJ1-2; D is unclear. The CDR3 consists of 13 residues. The V gene lost 5 bases and the J gene lost 3 bases, with 10 bases spanning the gap. The germline gives CDR1 MNHEY, CDR2 SVGAGI. CDR3 in DNA: TGTGCCAGCAGTAACAGATCTTACTATGGCTACACCTTC. Its translation is CASSNRSYYGYTF.

This clone appeared once. The CDR3: CASSQHVQGAVWEQYF. CDR3 nucleotides: TGCGCCAGCAGCCAACACGTACAGGGGGCGGTGTGGGAGCAGTACTTC. This chain joins TRBV4-1 and TRBJ2-7, with 9 nucleotides matching TRBD1. This CDR3 region has 16 residues. The germline gives CDR1 MGHRA, CDR2 YSYEKL. V was clipped by 2 bases and J by 7 bases; unmatched bases: 12.

In this sample, this clone turned up once. The chain joins TRBV7-2 to TRBJ2-2; D gene uncertain. The CDR3 length is 15 residues. Germline V gene data show CDR1 as SGHTA and CDR2 as FQGNSA. With 5 bases removed from V and 7 bases from J, the gap between germline ends came to 17 bases. This chain's CDR3 is CASSQRPAGGGELFF. The CDR3 DNA is TGTGCCAGCAGCCAACGGCCCGCAGGTGGCGGGGAGCTGTTTTTT.

The chain joins TRBV6-5 to TRBJ1-4; D is unresolved. The length of the CDR3 is 14 residues. V lost 5 bases to trimming and J lost 7 bases, with 14 bases between them. The V gene's germline CDR1 is MNHEY and CDR2 SVGAGI. The CDR3 bases are TGTGCCAGCAGTCCAGTGGGCCGGTTTGAAAAACTGTTTTTT. Protein sequence: CASSPVGRFEKLFF.

In its sample, this clone was seen once. This sequence joins TRBV2 and TRBJ1-2, with D uncertain. The CDR3 has 12 amino acids. Germline values: CDR1 SNHLY, CDR2 FYNNEI. The ends were cut back, 8 bases at V and 2 bases at J, with 9 bases in the middle. DNA of the CDR3: TGTGCCAGCTTTGCGGGCAACTATGGCTACACCTTC. It codes for CASFAGNYGYTF.

The V call is TRBV27, the J call TRBJ2-2, with 7 bases that match TRBD1. J gave up 6 bases and V 5 bases, and 3 bases lay outside the gene matches. Germline CDR1 and CDR2: MNHEY and SMNVEV (reference sequence). The CDR3 length is 13 residues. The CDR3 region has the DNA TGTGCCAGCAGTCTTGACAGGGCCGGGGAGCTGTTTTTT. Protein: CASSLDRAGELFF.

This chain joins TRBV4-3 and TRBJ2-3, with TRBD2 identical over 7 bases. Germline V CDR1 and CDR2: LGHNA, YSLEER. This CDR3 is 17 amino acids long. V trimming: 0 bases; J trimming: 3 bases; junction bases outside the gene matches: 9. CDR3 protein: CASSQELPAGLTDTQYF. DNA of the CDR3: TGCGCCAGCAGCCAAGAGCTTCCAGCGGGGTTGACAGATACGCAGTATTTT.

The chain carries TRBV11-3 and TRBJ2-2, with D perhaps TRBD2 (6 bases). Trimming pared 3 bases from V and 6 bases from J, leaving 8 bases between. From germline, CDR1 is SGHNT and CDR2 YENEEA. This CDR3 spans 13 amino acids. CDR3 nucleotide sequence: TGTGCCAGCAGCTTTACTAGCCCCGGGGAGCTGTTTTTT. It translates to CASSFTSPGELFF. The full variable domain, rest sourced from reference TRBV11-3 and TRBJ2-2, is EAGVVQSPRYKIIEKKQPVAFWCNPISGHNTLYWYLQNLGQGPELLIRYENEEAVDDSQLPKDRFSAERLKGVDSTLKIQPAELGDSAVYLCASSFTSPGELFFGEGSRLTVL.

This chain joins TRBV29-1 and TRBJ2-3; 12 nucleotides agree with TRBD2. CDR1 and CDR2 from the germline V gene are SQVTM and ANQGSEA. The CDR3 extends over 15 amino acids. V was pared by 0 bases and J by 5 bases, with 3 bases of the junction left unmatched. For the CDR3, the DNA is TGCAGCGTTGAAGATTGGACTAGCGGGAAAGATACGCAGTATTTT. Its translation: CSVEDWTSGKDTQYF.

CDR3 residues: CASSQNGDASYEQYF. CDR3 DNA sequence: TGCGCCAGCAGCCAAAACGGGGATGCCAGCTACGAGCAGTACTTC. The chain couples TRBV4-1 to TRBJ2-7; a weak D match, TRBD2 (5 bases). CDR1 and CDR2 (germline): MGHRA, YSYEKL. The CDR3 runs to 15 residues. V was trimmed by 2 bases and J by 3 bases, leaving 14 bases between them.

The CDR3: CASSLLDRNTEAFF. In nucleotides, the CDR3 is TGTGCCAGCAGTCTCCTGGACAGGAACACTGAAGCTTTCTTT. V and J are TRBV6-1 and TRBJ1-1; tentative D call: TRBD1 (6 bases). CDR3 size: 14 residues. Germline loops: CDR1 MNHNS, CDR2 SASEGT. Trimming removed 5 bases at V and 1 base at J, with 11 bases between.

V is TRBV9 and J is TRBJ2-3, with 12 bases aligning to TRBD2. The CDR3 is 16 amino acids. Per germline, CDR1 SGDLS and CDR2 YYNGEE. V dropped 2 bases and J dropped 5; count of bases not matched to a gene: 6. The CDR3 sequence: CASSVLAGGQGDTQYF. In DNA form, the CDR3 reads TGTGCCAGCAGCGTCCTAGCGGGGGGGCAAGGAGATACGCAGTATTTT.

The rearrangement joins TRBV7-2 to TRBJ2-7, with a possible D match to TRBD1 (5 bases). V lost 4 bases, J lost 7 bases, and 14 bases lay in between. The CDR3 has 13 amino acids. Germline CDR1 and CDR2: SGHTA and FQGNSA. DNA of the CDR3: TGTGCCAGCAGCTGGGGCATGGCGAGGGAGCAGTACTTC. Its protein product is CASSWGMAREQYF.

The table lists this clone with a count of one. The chain uses TRBV4-1 and TRBJ2-7; TRBD1 agrees at 7 bases. This CDR3 has 16 residues. J was trimmed by 3 bases and V by 2 bases; bases with no gene match: 10. Germline V gene sequence: CDR1 MGHRA, CDR2 YSYEKL. The CDR3 protein is CASSQHEGQSFYEQYF. CDR3 DNA sequence: TGCGCCAGCAGCCAACACGAGGGACAGAGCTTCTACGAGCAGTACTTC.

The genes are TRBV29-1 and TRBJ2-7; a weak D match, TRBD1 (6 bases). V shed 7 bases and J shed 0 bases, with 10 bases lying between them. The CDR3 covers 12 residues. The V gene's germline CDR1 is SQVTM and CDR2 ANQGSEA. The CDR3 nucleotides are TGCAGCGCCCAGGGGAGCTCCTACGAGCAGTACTTC. Its translation is CSAQGSSYEQYF.